The rows below give T cell receptor beta chains drawn from one sample of a study of post-analysis software for immune sequencing data. TCRdb analysed the PCR reads with MiXCR anew, one entry per CDR3 protein. Of hundreds of thousands of distinct CDR3 sequences in the sample, roughly 58% are singletons; the top ten hold approximately 4.5%. Source material: blood. These receptors all come from a girl between 5 and 17 years old with multiple sclerosis. Both conserved end residues are part of each CDR3. D genes are given only for firm matches. The size of a clone is reported for some rows only, either as once, few or many, or as a class for expanded clones.

v_call	d_call	j_call	clone_size	cdr3_nt	cdr3_aa
TRBV15	-	TRBJ1-2	-	TGTGCCACCAGCAGCGATAGCTATGGCTACACCTTC	CATSSDSYGYTF
TRBV5-1	-	TRBJ2-1	-	TGCGCCAGCAGCGGACAGAGCTCCTACAATGAGCAGTTCTTC	CASSGQSSYNEQFF
TRBV7-2	TRBD1	TRBJ2-7	-	TGTGCCAGCACCGGACAGGACGGCGAGCAGTACTTC	CASTGQDGEQYF
TRBV7-2	TRBD1	TRBJ1-2	few	TGTGCCAGCAGCCAGAGGGACAGGAACTATGGCTACACCTTC	CASSQRDRNYGYTF
TRBV9	TRBD1	TRBJ2-4	few	TGTGCCAGCAGCGATCCCGGGACAGACGGGGACATTCAGTACTTC	CASSDPGTDGDIQYF
TRBV20-1	-	TRBJ2-7	-	TGCAGTGCTCATGCGGACTACTCCTACGAGCAGTACTTC	CSAHADYSYEQYF
TRBV6-2/TRBV6-3	-	TRBJ1-2	-	TGTGCCAGCAGTGGGTCCGGCAACTATGGCTACACCTTC	CASSGSGNYGYTF
TRBV15	TRBD2	TRBJ2-7	-	TGTGCCACCAGCAGACTTCAAGGGACTAGCGGTATCTACGAGCAGTACTTC	CATSRLQGTSGIYEQYF
TRBV20-1	-	TRBJ1-2	-	TGCAGTGCTCACTCCGACAGGAAGTATGGCTACACCTTC	CSAHSDRKYGYTF
TRBV29-1	TRBD1	TRBJ2-1	few	TGCAGCGTTGTTGGGACAGCTTACAATGAGCAGTTCTTC	CSVVGTAYNEQFF
TRBV19	-	TRBJ1-2	-	TGTGCCAGTAGTATAGTCTTTCAACAGAACTATGGCTACACCTTC	CASSIVFQQNYGYTF
TRBV18	-	TRBJ2-7	few	TGTGCCAGCTCACCATTGGACAGCTACGAGCAGTACTTC	CASSPLDSYEQYF
TRBV29-1	-	TRBJ2-5	few	TGCAGGGCGACAGGGACCGGGGGGACCCAGTACTTC	CRATGTGGTQYF
TRBV18	-	TRBJ1-4	-	TGTGCCAGCTCACCAAAAGCTGCAACTAATGAAAAACTGTTTTTT	CASSPKAATNEKLFF
TRBV6-6	-	TRBJ1-2	once	TGTGCCAGCAGTTACCTGTTGGGCTATGGCTACACCTTC	CASSYLLGYGYTF
TRBV12-3/TRBV12-4	-	TRBJ2-7	few	TGTGCCAGCAGTCCTGGAGCGGCCTACGAGCAGTACTTC	CASSPGAAYEQYF
TRBV29-1	-	TRBJ1-2	few	TGCAGCGTTGAGGATAGGGGGGGAGGTCGGTACACCTTC	CSVEDRGGGRYTF
TRBV5-1	TRBD2	TRBJ2-7	once	TGCGCCAGCAGCTTAGCGGGAGGGGCAGTCAACGAGCAGTACTTC	CASSLAGGAVNEQYF
TRBV6-2/TRBV6-3	TRBD2	TRBJ2-7	few	TGTGCCAGCAATTGGGTGGAACTAGCGGCCTCCTACGAGCAGTACTTC	CASNWVELAASYEQYF
TRBV5-1	-	TRBJ1-2	-	TGCGCCAGCAGCTTGGCCGAGGGAGGACAGATGTTTGGCTACACCTTC	CASSLAEGGQMFGYTF
TRBV6-5	TRBD1	TRBJ1-2	few	TGTGCCAGCAGTGACAGGGGCGCGAATGGCTACACCTTC	CASSDRGANGYTF
TRBV16	-	TRBJ1-2	-	TGTGCCAGCAGCCAATCCCCTACCTATGGCTACACCTTC	CASSQSPTYGYTF
TRBV7-2	TRBD2	TRBJ2-7	once	TGTGCCAGCAGCCCACCCGGGACTAGCGGCTACGAGCAGTACTTC	CASSPPGTSGYEQYF
TRBV10-3	-	TRBJ1-4	few	TGTGCCACCGCAAGACGGGACGCAACTAATGAAAAACTGTTTTTT	CATARRDATNEKLFF
TRBV25-1	-	TRBJ1-2	-	TGTGCCAGCAGTGAATCGTACTATGGCTACACCTTC	CASSESYYGYTF
TRBV6-6	-	TRBJ2-7	-	TGTGCCAGCCGTCCCACCTTCTACGAGCAGTACTTC	CASRPTFYEQYF
TRBV6-2/TRBV6-3	-	TRBJ2-7	-	TGTGCCAGCTCTACCACTTGGCCTTACGAGCAGTACTTC	CASSTTWPYEQYF
TRBV29-1	-	TRBJ2-3	-	TGCAGCGTTGAAGGGGTTAGGGAAGGCCTGCCTAGCACAGATACGCAGTATTTT	CSVEGVREGLPSTDTQYF
TRBV14	-	TRBJ2-7	few	TGTGCCAGCAGCCCCTTCGAGGGACCCTACGAGCAGTACTTC	CASSPFEGPYEQYF
TRBV3-1	TRBD1	TRBJ2-6	once	TGTGCCAGCAGCCGCGGACAGGGGAGGGTAAGGGGGGCCAACGTCCTGACTTTC	CASSRGQGRVRGANVLTF